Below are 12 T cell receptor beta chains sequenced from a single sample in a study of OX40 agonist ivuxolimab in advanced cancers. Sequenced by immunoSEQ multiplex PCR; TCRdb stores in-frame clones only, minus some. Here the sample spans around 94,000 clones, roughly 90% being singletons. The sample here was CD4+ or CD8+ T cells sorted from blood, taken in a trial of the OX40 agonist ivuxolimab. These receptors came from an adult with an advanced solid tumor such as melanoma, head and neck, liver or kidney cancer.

The CDR3 reads CASSLTGRSNQPQHF. The CDR3 DNA sequence: TGTGCCAGCTCATTGACAGGGAGGTCCAATCAGCCCCAGCATTTT. The V call is TRBV27, the J call TRBJ1-5, with 7 bases fitting TRBD1. V lost 8 bases to trimming and J lost 3 bases; unmatched junction nucleotides: 10. The CDR3 sequence is 15 residues long. Germline V lookup: CDR1 MNHEY, CDR2 SMNVEV (reference sequence).

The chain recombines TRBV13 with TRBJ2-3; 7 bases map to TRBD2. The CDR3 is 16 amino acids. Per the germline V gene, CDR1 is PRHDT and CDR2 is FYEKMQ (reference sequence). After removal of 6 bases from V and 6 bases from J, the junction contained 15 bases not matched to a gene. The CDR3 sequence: CASRSSIGLAVDTQYF. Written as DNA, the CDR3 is TGTGCCAGCAGGTCGTCTATTGGGCTAGCGGTGGATACGCAGTATTTT. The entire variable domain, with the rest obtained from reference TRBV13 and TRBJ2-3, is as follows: AAGVIQSPRHLIKEKRETATLKCYPIPRHDTVYWYQQGPGQDPQFLISFYEKMQSDKGSIPDRFSAQQFSDYHSELNMSSLELGDSALYFCASRSSIGLAVDTQYFGPGTRLTVL.

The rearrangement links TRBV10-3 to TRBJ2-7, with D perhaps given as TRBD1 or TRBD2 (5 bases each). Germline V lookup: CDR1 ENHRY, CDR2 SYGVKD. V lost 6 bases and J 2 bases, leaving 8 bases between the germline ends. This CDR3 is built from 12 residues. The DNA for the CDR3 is TGTGCCATCAGGGGACCCGCCTACGAGCAGTACTTC. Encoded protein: CAIRGPAYEQYF.

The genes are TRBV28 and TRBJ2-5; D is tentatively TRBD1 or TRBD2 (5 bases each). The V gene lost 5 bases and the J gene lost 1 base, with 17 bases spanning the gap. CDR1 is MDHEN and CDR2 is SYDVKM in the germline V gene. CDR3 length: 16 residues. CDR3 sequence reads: CASSPGTGMLQETQYF. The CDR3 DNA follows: TGTGCCAGCAGTCCTGGGACCGGGATGCTCCAAGAGACCCAGTACTTC.

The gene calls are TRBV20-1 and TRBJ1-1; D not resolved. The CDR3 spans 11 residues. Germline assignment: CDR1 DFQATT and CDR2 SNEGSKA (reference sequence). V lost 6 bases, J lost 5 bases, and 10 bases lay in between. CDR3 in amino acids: CSAPRLTEAFF. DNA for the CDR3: TGCAGTGCCCCACGTTTAACTGAAGCTTTCTTT.

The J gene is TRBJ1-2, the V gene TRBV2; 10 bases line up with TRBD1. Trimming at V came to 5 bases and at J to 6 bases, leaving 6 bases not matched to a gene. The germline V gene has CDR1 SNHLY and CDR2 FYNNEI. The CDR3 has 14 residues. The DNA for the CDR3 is TGTGCCAGCAGTCCCCGGACAGGGGGGGATGGCTACACCTTC. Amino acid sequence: CASSPRTGGDGYTF.

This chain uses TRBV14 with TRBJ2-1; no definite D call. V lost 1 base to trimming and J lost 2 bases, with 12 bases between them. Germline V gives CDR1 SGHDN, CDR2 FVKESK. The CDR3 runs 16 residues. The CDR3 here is CASSQGWSPPYNEQFF. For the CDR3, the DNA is TGTGCCAGCAGCCAAGGATGGAGCCCTCCCTACAATGAGCAGTTCTTC.

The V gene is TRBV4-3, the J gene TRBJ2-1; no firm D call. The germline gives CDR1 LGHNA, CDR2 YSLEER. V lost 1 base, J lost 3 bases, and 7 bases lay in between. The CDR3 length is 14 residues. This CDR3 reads CASSQGKFYNEQFF. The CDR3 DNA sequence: TGCGCCAGCAGCCAAGGGAAGTTCTACAATGAGCAGTTCTTC.

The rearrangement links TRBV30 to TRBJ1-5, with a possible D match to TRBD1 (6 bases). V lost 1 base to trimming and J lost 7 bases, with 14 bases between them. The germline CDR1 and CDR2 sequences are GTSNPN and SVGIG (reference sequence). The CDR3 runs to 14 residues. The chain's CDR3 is CAWSEGRGSQPQHF. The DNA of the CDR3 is TGTGCCTGGAGTGAGGGCAGGGGAAGCCAGCCCCAGCATTTT.

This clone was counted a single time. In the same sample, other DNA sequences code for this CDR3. The CDR3 nucleotides are TGTGCCAGCAGCCTGTCGGGACAGTTACAAGAGACCCAGTACTTC. Its protein product is CASSLSGQLQETQYF. This rearrangement joins TRBV5-4 to TRBJ2-5, with 7 positions matching TRBD1. Germline V lookup: CDR1 SGHNT, CDR2 YYREEE (reference sequence). V shed 4 bases, J shed 2 bases, and the junction held 8 bases outside the gene matches. The CDR3 is made up of 15 amino acids.

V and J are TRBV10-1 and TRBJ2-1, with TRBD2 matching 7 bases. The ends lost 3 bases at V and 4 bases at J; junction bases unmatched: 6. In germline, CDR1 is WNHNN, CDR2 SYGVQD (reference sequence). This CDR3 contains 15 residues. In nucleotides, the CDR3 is TGCGCCAGCAGTGACGGGGCGGGGGTTTACAATGAGCAGTTCTTC. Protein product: CASSDGAGVYNEQFF.

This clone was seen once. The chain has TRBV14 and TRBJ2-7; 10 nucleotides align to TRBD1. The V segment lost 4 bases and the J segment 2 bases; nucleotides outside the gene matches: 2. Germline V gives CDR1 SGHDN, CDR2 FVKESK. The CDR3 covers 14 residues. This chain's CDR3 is CASSPGQGTYEQYF. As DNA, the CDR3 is TGTGCCAGCAGCCCGGGACAGGGGACCTACGAGCAGTACTTC.